What follows describes a single T cell receptor beta chain. Its antigen is currently unknown. TCRdb reprocessed the 5' RACE reads via MiXCR and lists one record per CDR3 protein. The sample shows over 300,000 distinct CDR3 sequences, around 7.3% of them seen only once. The sample is drawn from a study of T cells after yellow fever vaccination. Study results and limitations: The secondary response was weaker but peaked faster, day 5 versus 15.

Trimming stripped 9 bases from V and 4 bases from J, with 16 bases between. This CDR3 region has 13 residues. Germline assignment: CDR1 SGHRS and CDR2 YFSETQ. V is TRBV5-1 and J is TRBJ2-5; TRBD1 might be the D (6 bases). The input for sequencing was PBMCs, taken more than 40 days after the first yellow fever vaccination. This clonotype was obtained from a man between 18 and 29 years old who received the YFV17D yellow fever vaccine. The CDR3 region is CATSAQGSETQYF. Written as DNA, the CDR3 is TGCGCCACCTCTGCACAGGGATCAGAGACCCAGTACTTC.